What follows are 24 T cell receptor beta chains derived from one specimen sequenced in a study of blood T cell repertoires in COVID-19 (dated by TCRdb to the early 2020s). Libraries came from the immunoSEQ multiplex PCR assay. TCRdb limited this immuneACCESS table to in-frame rearrangements with V and J called. A share of clones is missing; checked studies link under half to unresolved V genes, and the rest is unexplained. The sample table holds a few hundred thousand clones, of which 85% were seen once. In total, the top ten clones hold 6.6% of the sample. The sample comprised PBMCs or T cells enriched from blood (not recorded which). Every receptor here comes from a woman aged 45-65 years who had been exposed to COVID-19.

This chain connects TRBV28 to TRBJ2-5, with 8 bases identical to TRBD2. Germline CDR1 reads MDHEN; CDR2 reads SYDVKM. With V trimmed by 7 bases and J by 1 base, 5 bases remained unmatched. The CDR3 extends over 14 amino acids. CDR3 in amino acids: CASTGRGAQETQYF. In DNA form, the CDR3 reads TGTGCCAGCACGGGGCGGGGGGCCCAAGAGACCCAGTACTTC.

This clone appeared once. The chain has TRBV24-1 and TRBJ2-1; 11 nucleotides line up with TRBD1. This CDR3 has 16 residues. Trimming removed 4 bases from V and 8 bases from J; junction bases left unmatched: 9. Germline CDR1 is KGHDR and CDR2 is SFDVKD. The CDR3 DNA follows: TGTGCCACCAGTGACTTCGGGACAGGGGGATTCTATGAGCAGTTCTTC. Residues: CATSDFGTGGFYEQFF.

The CDR3 region is CASSLGGLNNSPLHF. For the CDR3, the DNA is TGTGCCAGCAGCTTAGGGGGACTGAATAATTCACCCCTCCACTTT. The chain couples TRBV7-9 to TRBJ1-6; perhaps TRBD1 as D (5 bases). Trimming removed 1 base at V and 5 bases at J, with 9 bases between. The CDR3 loop spans 15 amino acids. Per the germline V gene, CDR1 is SEHNR and CDR2 is FQNEAQ (reference sequence).

This chain connects TRBV9 to TRBJ1-3; D is unresolved. Germline-derived CDR1 and CDR2 are SGDLS and YYNGEE. This CDR3 has 16 amino acids. Deletions cut 0 bases from V and 0 bases from J, with 10 bases between. CDR3 coding DNA: TGTGCCAGCAGCGTAGTCCCGGGGATCTCTGGAAACACCATATATTTT. Its translation: CASSVVPGISGNTIYF.

The chain recombines TRBV25-1 with TRBJ1-1, with 11 bases matching TRBD1. The CDR3 is made up of 17 amino acids. Germline CDR1 MGHDK, CDR2 SYGVNS. The junction had 14 bases not matched to a gene; V was cut back by 7 bases and J by 4 bases. CDR3 loop: CASTDGWGGQGATEAFF. The CDR3, as DNA: TGTGCCAGCACCGACGGGTGGGGAGGACAGGGGGCCACTGAAGCTTTCTTT.

A single count supports this clone. The chain's CDR3 is CASSLSGSYNEQFF. CDR3 DNA sequence: TGTGCCAGCAGCCTTAGCGGCTCCTACAATGAGCAGTTCTTC. The chain joins TRBV7-9 to TRBJ2-1; tentative D call: TRBD2 (6 bases). Trimming shortened V by 5 bases and J by 0 bases, and 8 bases separated the two germline ends. Germline V gene sequence: CDR1 SEHNR, CDR2 FQNEAQ (reference sequence). This CDR3 is 14 amino acids long.

CDR3 sequence reads: CASSVLGHQNSPLHF. CDR3 DNA sequence: TGTGCCAGCAGCGTATTGGGACACCAGAATTCACCCCTCCACTTT. This chain connects TRBV9 to TRBJ1-6; D perhaps matches TRBD1 (6 bases). CDR3 size: 15 residues. CDR1 and CDR2 from the germline V gene are SGDLS and YYNGEE. Trimming removed 1 base from V and 7 bases from J, with 12 bases in between.

The V gene is TRBV12-5, the J gene TRBJ1-5; a weak D match, TRBD1 (5 bases). V lost 6 bases to trimming and J lost 10 bases, with 13 bases between them. This CDR3 spans 12 amino acids. CDR1 and CDR2 (germline): LGHNT, FRNRAP. The CDR3 DNA reads as TGTGCTAGTGGCTCCGGGGGGGGTCCCCAGCATTTT. Translating it yields CASGSGGGPQHF.

V usage is TRBV19 and J usage is TRBJ1-5, with D possibly being TRBD1 (5 bases). The CDR3 is 17 amino acids. CDR1 is LNHDA and CDR2 is SQIVND in the germline V gene (reference sequence). With 0 bases removed from V and 2 bases from J, the gap between germline ends came to 14 bases. CDR3 sequence reads: CASSIDSQGAGNQPQHF. The CDR3, as DNA: TGTGCCAGTAGTATAGATTCCCAGGGCGCGGGCAATCAGCCCCAGCATTTT.

The chain combines TRBV10-1 with TRBJ1-2; D might be TRBD1 (5 bases). This CDR3 spans 12 amino acids. Trimming took 8 bases from V and 4 from J, leaving 11 bases between them. CDR1 and CDR2 from the germline V gene are WNHNN and SYGVQD (reference sequence). The CDR3, as DNA: TGCGCCAGCCCCGGGGGGGGCTATGGCTACACCTTC. It is translated as CASPGGGYGYTF.

The chain has TRBV19 and TRBJ1-3; D uncertain. This CDR3 is 14 amino acids long. Trimming took off 6 bases at V and 4 bases at J, with 13 bases between the two ends. CDR1 and CDR2 (germline): LNHDA, SQIVND (reference sequence). CDR3 amino acids: CASRSPTGGNTIYF. CDR3 nucleotide sequence: TGTGCCAGTAGAAGCCCAACGGGAGGAAACACCATATATTTT. Using reference TRBV19 and TRBJ1-3 for the parts outside the CDR3, the full variable domain is DGGITQSPKYLFRKEGQNVTLSCEQNLNHDAMYWYRQDPGQGLRLIYYSQIVNDFQKGDIAEGYSVSREKKESFPLTVTSAQKNPTAFYLCASRSPTGGNTIYFGEGSWLTVV.

This clone was detected only a few times. J is TRBJ2-1 and V is TRBV5-1, with TRBD2 matching over 11 bases. Germline V gene lookup returns CDR1 SGHRS and CDR2 YFSETQ. The ends lost 4 bases at V and 0 bases at J; junction bases unmatched: 6. The CDR3 consists of 17 residues. CDR3 DNA: TGCGCCAGCAGCCTACGACTAGCGGGGACCTCCTACAATGAGCAGTTCTTC. This gives the protein CASSLRLAGTSYNEQFF.

J is TRBJ1-1 and V is TRBV12-3 or TRBV12-4, with unresolved D. V was trimmed by 5 bases and J by 3 bases, leaving 10 bases between them. This CDR3 has 13 residues. The CDR3 DNA follows: TGTGCCAGCAGTCTCGAGCTTGACACTGAAGCTTTCTTT. Its protein product is CASSLELDTEAFF.

CDR3 loop: CASSPLAGGGEQFF. In DNA, the CDR3 is TGTGCCAGCAGTCCCCTAGCGGGGGGCGGTGAGCAGTTCTTC. The chain has TRBV25-1 and TRBJ2-1; 11 bases line up with TRBD2. CDR1 MGHDK and CDR2 SYGVNS come from the germline V gene. The CDR3 totals 14 residues. The V gene end was trimmed by 5 bases and the J gene end by 9 bases; junction bases not matched to a gene: 6.

This chain connects TRBV6-5 to TRBJ2-1; D remains ambiguous. CDR1 is MNHEY, CDR2 SVGAGI, per germline. Trimming removed 6 bases at V and 5 bases at J, with 14 bases between. The CDR3 sequence is 14 residues long. The CDR3 protein is CASSLTQAHNEQFF. CDR3 in DNA: TGTGCCAGCAGCCTAACCCAGGCCCACAATGAGCAGTTCTTC.

J is TRBJ2-1 and V is TRBV5-1; 11 positions agree with TRBD2. V shed 3 bases and J 4 bases; nucleotides not matched to a gene: 9. The CDR3 contains 17 residues. The germline CDR1 and CDR2 sequences are SGHRS and YFSETQ. The CDR3 DNA follows: TGCGCCAGCAGCTGGGCCACTACTAGCGGGGGATACAATGAGCAGTTCTTC. Translation gives CASSWATTSGGYNEQFF. The full variable domain, rest sourced from reference TRBV5-1 and TRBJ2-1, is KAGVTQTPRYLIKTRGQQVTLSCSPISGHRSVSWYQQTPGQGLQFLFEYFSETQRNKGNFPGRFSGRQFSNSRSEMNVSTLELGDSALYLCASSWATTSGGYNEQFFGPGTRLTVL.

This chain connects TRBV5-1 to TRBJ1-1, with TRBD1 matching over 9 bases. CDR1 and CDR2 (germline): SGHRS, YFSETQ. J was trimmed by 5 bases and V by 0 bases; bases with no gene match: 8. The CDR3 is 16 amino acids. The CDR3 coding sequence is TGCGCCAGCAGCTTGGGGGGACAGGGACGAAAGACTGAAGCTTTCTTT. Its translation is CASSLGGQGRKTEAFF.

The chain recombines TRBV5-1 with TRBJ2-3; 13 bases match TRBD2. Germline V lookup: CDR1 SGHRS, CDR2 YFSETQ. CDR3 length equals 15 residues. Trimming cost V 4 bases and J 2 bases; bases outside gene matches: 1. CDR3: CASSGLAGDTDTQYF. The CDR3, as DNA: TGCGCCAGCAGCGGACTAGCGGGGGACACAGATACGCAGTATTTT.

V and J are TRBV5-1 and TRBJ2-5; TRBD1 matches 8 bases. Per germline, CDR1 SGHRS and CDR2 YFSETQ. CDR3 size: 14 residues. V trimming: 4 bases; J trimming: 6 bases; junction bases outside the gene matches: 8. Here the CDR3 DNA reads TGCGCCAGCAGCCCGGAAGGACAGGGCAAGACCCAGTACTTC. Its translation is CASSPEGQGKTQYF.

The rearrangement uses TRBV6-5 and TRBJ2-3, with D maybe TRBD2 (5 bases). The CDR3 is 15 residues long. Germline CDR1 and CDR2: MNHEY and SVGAGI. The V end lost 7 bases, the J end lost 2 bases, and 16 bases lay between the germline ends. The CDR3 spells CASTMTGDYTDTQYF. The CDR3 region has the DNA TGTGCCAGCACCATGACCGGGGATTACACAGATACGCAGTATTTT.

The rearrangement joins TRBV5-1 to TRBJ2-1; 8 positions match TRBD1. Per the germline V gene, CDR1 is SGHRS and CDR2 is YFSETQ. The J segment lost 6 bases and the V segment lost 4 bases, leaving 9 bases of the junction unmatched. The CDR3 has 15 residues. The CDR3, as DNA: TGCGCCAGCAGCGACTCAGGGGGCTTCTTCAATGAGCAGTTCTTC. Amino acid sequence: CASSDSGGFFNEQFF.

In its sample, this clone was seen a few times. This rearrangement joins TRBV18 to TRBJ1-2; TRBD1 might be the D (5 bases). This CDR3 is built from 13 residues. Trimming left V 3 bases short and J 7 bases short, with 12 bases between. Looked up from germline, CDR1 is KGHSH and CDR2 is LQKENI. This CDR3 is CASSPNGGSGYTF. The CDR3 region has the DNA TGTGCCAGCTCACCCAACGGGGGGTCTGGCTACACCTTC. Combining the CDR3 with reference TRBV18 and TRBJ1-2 gives the whole variable domain NAGVMQNPRHLVRRRGQEARLRCSPMKGHSHVYWYRQLPEEGLKFMVYLQKENIIDESGMPKERFSAEFPKEGPSILRIQQVVRGDSAAYFCASSPNGGSGYTFGSGTRLTVV.

The V and J genes are TRBV5-1 and TRBJ2-3, with D possibly being TRBD2 (6 bases). The CDR3 is made up of 15 amino acids. V was cut by 0 bases and J by 5 bases, with 13 bases left in between. CDR1 SGHRS and CDR2 YFSETQ come from the germline V gene. DNA of the CDR3: TGCGCCAGCAGCTTGGAACAGAGGAGGGTAGATACGCAGTATTTT. Translation gives CASSLEQRRVDTQYF.

This rearrangement joins TRBV29-1 to TRBJ1-5, with 10 bases that match TRBD1. This CDR3 contains 16 residues. The ends lost 5 bases at V and 3 bases at J; junction bases unmatched: 10. Per the germline V gene, CDR1 is SQVTM and CDR2 is ANQGSEA. The chain's CDR3 is CSVQAGQGPLNQPQHF. The DNA for the CDR3 is TGCAGCGTTCAGGCGGGACAGGGGCCCCTCAATCAGCCCCAGCATTTT.